The clone carrying this T cell receptor (beta chain) has a count of ten or more. As yet, its antigen is unknown. The source of the sample is a study of spatial heterogeneity in lung cancer. Turning to the study itself: TCR and UMI combinations that were unique each appeared, on average, more than ten times in raw reads. Study-wide points: Ubiquitous and regional expanded TCR counts mirrored ubiquitous and regional nonsynonymous mutation counts, respectively. Mutation counts in tumors were tracked by counts of expanded intratumoral alpha and beta TCRs.

Time point defined: sample taken at primary tumor resection. The study sequenced unsorted whole RNA from tumor, nontumor lung or frozen PBMC. TCRdb itself ran the 5' RACE reads through MiXCR, one entry per CDR3 protein. This table holds about 13,000 distinct CDR3 sequences, around 3.5% found once. CDR1 is SNHLY, CDR2 FYNNEI, per germline. V lost 3 bases to trimming and J lost 6 bases; unmatched junction nucleotides: 5. The CDR3 loop spans 15 amino acids. This clonotype was sampled from a male donor with early-stage non-small cell lung cancer. Here the sequenced sample was lung tumor tissue, taken at surgery. This rearrangement joins TRBV2 to TRBJ1-4, with 9 bases identical to TRBD1. CDR3 in amino acids: CASSDYRGHYEKLFF. As DNA, the CDR3 is TGTGCCAGCAGTGATTACAGGGGGCATTATGAAAAACTGTTTTTT.